This TCR beta chain is drawn from a study of memory B cells and T cells in multiple sclerosis. As for this clone: Its antigen is still unknown.

General study findings and limits: Clone-set sizes differed between compartments, so shared clonotype counts needed normalization.

V was shortened by 4 bases and J by 6 bases, with 21 bases between the two germline ends. The CDR3 runs to 16 residues. Germline V gene data show CDR1 as MDHEN and CDR2 as SYDVKM. Sequenced by immunoSEQ multiplex PCR; TCRdb stores in-frame clones only, minus some. There are approximately 7,800 clones in the sample; about 60% occur only once, and 30% to 35% lies in the top ten. The sample consisted of memory (CD45RO+) CD8+ T cells from blood. The sequence came from a human donor with multiple sclerosis. This sequence joins TRBV28 and TRBJ1-2; no clear D. CDR3 nucleotides: TGTGCCAGCAGTTCTCTTGACGGGTTGACGAGCGATGGCTACACCTTC. As protein: CASSSLDGLTSDGYTF.